This T cell receptor (beta chain) was retrieved from a study of cytomegalovirus exposure and HLA in healthy donors. General study points: The study flagged fewer than 200 TCR beta chains as cytomegalovirus-associated. Reports showed the classifier diagnosing cytomegalovirus status with high specificity and sensitivity.

Of note for this clone: Its specificity is not known.

CDR3 length: 15 residues. The germline V gene has CDR1 MNHEY and CDR2 SMNVEV (reference sequence). The V end was cut by 6 bases, the J end by 0 bases, with 12 bases between. Sequencing used immunoSEQ multiplex PCR; TCRdb keeps in-frame clones, though not all of them. The sample gives tens of thousands of clones, around 90% of which show up once; approximately 2.2% is in the top ten. The V gene is TRBV27, the J gene TRBJ2-1; TRBD1 is a possible D gene (6 bases). Sequencing used PBMCs. This receptor was identified in a man aged 25 to 45 in good health and CMV-seronegative. The CDR3 sequence is CASSHTGSSYNEQFF. CDR3 bases: TGTGCCAGCAGCCATACAGGGAGCTCCTACAATGAGCAGTTCTTC.